This is a list of T cell receptor beta chains from one sample in a study of shared clonotypes between healthy human individuals. Produced via immunoSEQ multiplex PCR; TCRdb's table is partial and in-frame only. Of fewer than 600,000 clones listed, around 76% are singletons. The source material was PBMCs. These receptors originate from a middle-aged woman in good health. Some clones in this sample may be carry-over from other donors' samples. CDR3s include the opening cysteine and the closing phenylalanine or tryptophan. The order of the fields is V gene, D gene, clone size, J gene, CDR3 protein, CDR3 DNA. D genes are given only for firm matches. The size of a clone is reported for some rows only, either as once, few or many, or as a class for expanded clones.

TRBV19	.	.	TRBJ1-1	CASSIRGPGTEAFF	TGTGCCAGTAGTATACGGGGCCCCGGAACTGAAGCTTTCTTT
TRBV5-1	.	.	TRBJ2-3	CASRAGFVADTQYF	TGCGCCAGCAGAGCAGGGTTCGTTGCAGATACGCAGTATTTT
TRBV30	.	few	TRBJ1-5	CAWSAGSDQPQHF	TGTGCCTGGAGTGCGGGATCAGATCAGCCCCAGCATTTT
TRBV7-3	.	.	TRBJ2-1	CASSLTRTRGLDEQFF	TGTGCCAGCAGCTTAACTCGGACTAGGGGGTTGGATGAGCAGTTCTTC
TRBV5-8	TRBD1	.	TRBJ2-7	CASSLYPQGSVYEQYF	TGTGCCAGCAGCTTGTATCCACAGGGGTCCGTCTACGAGCAGTACTTC
TRBV5-4	TRBD1	.	TRBJ2-5	CASSFDRTGEETQYF	TGTGCCAGCAGCTTTGATAGGACAGGGGAAGAGACCCAGTACTTC
TRBV7-2	TRBD1	.	TRBJ1-4	CASRQGPTNEKLFF	TGTGCCAGCCGACAGGGGCCAACTAATGAAAAACTGTTTTTT
TRBV19	TRBD2	.	TRBJ2-5	CASSTTTGLIAGAGGETQYF	TGTGCCAGTAGTACAACGACAGGTTTAATAGCGGGAGCTGGCGGTGAGACCCAGTACTTC
TRBV20-1	.	.	TRBJ2-1	CSARDSSEQFF	TGCAGTGCTAGAGACTCCAGTGAGCAGTTCTTC
TRBV25-1	TRBD1	few	TRBJ2-1	CASSSAEGASTYNEQFF	TGTGCCAGCAGTTCAGCAGAGGGGGCCAGCACCTACAATGAGCAGTTCTTC
TRBV28	.	.	TRBJ1-1	CASSFIDVYTEAFF	TGTGCCAGCAGTTTCATAGACGTGTACACTGAAGCTTTCTTT
TRBV4-2	TRBD1	.	TRBJ1-2	CASSQEADRGYGYTF	TGTGCCAGCAGCCAAGAGGCAGACAGGGGTTATGGCTACACCTTC
TRBV2	.	few	TRBJ1-2	CASSAPPGQGYGYTF	TGTGCCAGCAGTGCCCCCCCTGGCCAGGGCTATGGCTACACCTTC
TRBV19	TRBD1	.	TRBJ2-3	CASTRQGSEDTQYF	TGTGCCAGTACCCGACAGGGATCGGAAGATACGCAGTATTTT
TRBV7-3	TRBD1	.	TRBJ2-5	CASSKTGAQETQYF	TGTGCCAGCAGCAAGACAGGGGCCCAAGAGACCCAGTACTTC
TRBV2	.	.	TRBJ2-7	CASRKGTYEQYF	TGTGCCAGCAGGAAAGGGACCTACGAGCAGTACTTC
TRBV21-1	.	once	TRBJ2-7	CASSKADRGVSSYEQYF	TGTGCCAGCAGCAAAGCGGACAGGGGCGTAAGCTCCTACGAGCAGTACTTC
TRBV7-9	.	.	TRBJ2-7	CASSPTRGSNSYEQYF	TGTGCCAGCAGCCCGACCCGGGGGTCAAACTCCTACGAGCAGTACTTC
TRBV5-1	.	.	TRBJ2-1	CASSLAGTANNEQFF	TGCGCCAGCAGCTTGGCCGGGACGGCCAACAATGAGCAGTTCTTC
TRBV2	.	few	TRBJ1-5	CASSAKNVPTGNQPQHF	TGTGCCAGCAGTGCCAAAAACGTCCCCACGGGGAATCAGCCCCAGCATTTT
TRBV7-2	.	.	TRBJ1-2	CASSLELAGEGYGHTF	TGTGCCAGCAGCTTAGAGTTGGCAGGGGAGGGCTATGGCCACACCTTC
TRBV19	.	.	TRBJ1-2	CASSQDSIGYTF	TGTGCCAGTAGTCAGGATTCTATCGGCTACACCTTC
TRBV28	.	.	TRBJ2-6	CASSTAGDSGANVLTF	TGTGCCAGCAGCACTGCCGGGGACTCTGGGGCCAACGTCCTGACTTTC
TRBV10-3	TRBD1	.	TRBJ2-1	CAISDLQGGASYNEQFF	TGTGCCATCAGTGACCTACAAGGGGGCGCGAGCTACAATGAGCAGTTCTTC
TRBV1	.	.	TRBJ2-7	CTSSQDPILAGDYEQYF	TGCACCAGCAGCCAAGACCCTATTTTAGCGGGAGACTACGAGCAGTACTTC
TRBV30	TRBD2	.	TRBJ2-3	CAWSMGLAGGLDTQYF	TGTGCCTGGAGCATGGGACTAGCGGGAGGGCTAGATACGCAGTATTTT
TRBV7-6	.	.	TRBJ1-3	CASSLRNSFGNTIYF	TGTGCCAGCAGCTTACGAAACAGTTTTGGAAACACCATATATTTT
TRBV27	.	.	TRBJ2-2	CASSLSGGQRTNTGELFF	TGTGCCAGCAGTTTATCGGGGGGACAGAGGACAAACACCGGGGAGCTGTTTTTT
TRBV7-8	TRBD1	.	TRBJ1-1	CASSSRTGARTEAFF	TGTGCCAGCAGCTCCCGGACAGGGGCGAGAACTGAAGCTTTCTTT
TRBV18	TRBD2	.	TRBJ2-1	CASSPPGRAGNEQFF	TGTGCCAGCTCACCACCCGGGAGGGCCGGGAATGAGCAGTTCTTC
TRBV5-6	TRBD2	.	TRBJ2-2	CASSLAILGGSGELFF	TGTGCCAGCAGCTTGGCCATTTTGGGAGGGAGCGGAGAGCTGTTTTTT
TRBV27	.	once	TRBJ1-4	CASSKESGEKLFF	TGTGCCAGCAGCAAGGAGTCCGGTGAAAAACTGTTTTTT
TRBV30	.	.	TRBJ1-5	CAWSVAWNQPQHF	TGTGCCTGGAGTGTTGCCTGGAATCAGCCCCAGCATTTT
TRBV9	.	once	TRBJ2-3	CASSPGPQDTQYF	TGTGCCAGCAGCCCCGGACCCCAAGATACGCAGTATTTT
TRBV11-2	.	few	TRBJ1-1	CASSYTLDTEAFF	TGTGCCAGCAGTTATACTCTGGACACTGAAGCTTTCTTT
TRBV7-9	.	.	TRBJ1-5	CASSLVGRGLTSNQPQHF	TGTGCCAGCAGCTTGGTAGGAAGGGGACTTACGAGCAACCAGCCCCAGCATTTT
TRBV5-1	.	once	TRBJ2-5	CVSSSQGCGQYF	TGCGTCAGCAGTTCACAGGGATGTGGGCAGTACTTC
TRBV4-2	TRBD1	.	TRBJ1-1	CASTPGTGESEAFF	TGTGCCAGCACCCCCGGGACAGGGGAGTCGGAAGCTTTCTTT
TRBV28	.	once	TRBJ2-1	CASSLGGAYNEQFF	TGTGCCAGCAGTTTAGGGGGGGCGTACAATGAGCAGTTCTTC
TRBV15	.	.	TRBJ2-3	CATSRDRDADTQYF	TGTGCCACCAGCAGAGATCGAGATGCAGATACGCAGTATTTT
TRBV28	TRBD2	.	TRBJ2-7	CASSFPGGGRYEQYF	TGTGCCAGCAGTTTCCCCGGGGGGGGGCGGTACGAGCAGTACTTC
TRBV18	TRBD1	.	TRBJ2-7	CASSPLPGQGLYEQYF	TGTGCCAGCTCACCCCTCCCAGGACAGGGCCTCTACGAGCAGTACTTC
TRBV2	.	.	TRBJ1-5	CASTVSPSNQPQHF	TGTGCCAGCACTGTCTCGCCTAGCAATCAGCCCCAGCATTTT
TRBV15	.	.	TRBJ1-3	CATSRVQGSSGNTIYF	TGTGCCACCAGCAGAGTTCAGGGCAGCTCTGGAAACACCATATATTTT
TRBV5-1	.	.	TRBJ1-4	CASSPRGTTNEKLFF	TGCGCCAGCAGCCCCAGGGGAACAACTAATGAAAAACTGTTTTTT